These 19 T cell receptor beta chains came from one sample sequenced in a study of blood T cell repertoires in COVID-19. TCRdb's copy holds only in-frame clones and misses some; the assay was immunoSEQ multiplex PCR. The sample has 100,000 to 150,000 clones, around four fifths seen once; the top ten hold more than 20%. Sequencing was carried out using peripheral blood. The receptors stem from a human donor in a cohort sampled during active COVID-19.

This clone came up many times. CDR3 in amino acids: CASSRGGENQPQHF. CDR3 nucleotide sequence: TGTGCCAGTAGTCGAGGGGGCGAAAATCAGCCCCAGCATTTT. The chain employs TRBV19 and TRBJ1-5, with 7 bases that match TRBD1. CDR3 length: 14 residues. The J segment lost 4 bases and the V segment lost 5 bases, leaving 5 bases of the junction unmatched. Germline CDR1 and CDR2: LNHDA and SQIVND (reference sequence).

The chain has TRBV11-3 and TRBJ2-4, with D possibly TRBD1 on 5 matching bases. The V end lost 8 bases, the J end lost 0 bases, and 14 bases lay between the germline ends. The CDR3 runs 15 residues. Germline lookup yields CDR1 SGHNT and CDR2 YENEEA. The CDR3 reads CASQYRSVAKNIQYF. The DNA for the CDR3 is TGTGCCAGCCAATACAGGTCGGTAGCCAAAAACATTCAGTACTTC. The variable domain in full, completed from reference TRBV11-3 and TRBJ2-4, reads EAGVVQSPRYKIIEKKQPVAFWCNPISGHNTLYWYLQNLGQGPELLIRYENEEAVDDSQLPKDRFSAERLKGVDSTLKIQPAELGDSAVYLCASQYRSVAKNIQYFGAGTRLSVL.

This clone is a singleton in its sample. V is TRBV5-1 and J is TRBJ2-2; D is perhaps TRBD1 (6 bases). Germline values: CDR1 SGHRS, CDR2 YFSETQ. Trimming removed 2 bases at V and 3 bases at J, with 11 bases between. CDR3 length equals 15 residues. CDR3 sequence (DNA): TGCGCCAGCAGCTTAAATACAGGGCACACCGGGGAGCTGTTTTTT. Translated, it gives CASSLNTGHTGELFF.

V gene TRBV19 combines with J gene TRBJ1-5; TRBD1 might be the D (6 bases). Trimming stripped 4 bases from V and 5 bases from J, with 12 bases between. Germline CDR1 is LNHDA and CDR2 is SQIVND (reference sequence). The CDR3 contains 14 residues. The CDR3 here is CASSTTGRDQPQHF. The CDR3 nucleotides are TGTGCCAGTAGTACTACAGGGAGGGATCAGCCCCAGCATTTT.

This chain joins TRBV14 and TRBJ2-1; tentatively, D is TRBD1 (6 bases). V lost 0 bases to trimming and J lost 10 bases, with 10 bases between them. The CDR3 runs to 13 residues. Looked up from germline, CDR1 is SGHDN and CDR2 is FVKESK. DNA for the CDR3: TGTGCCAGCAGCCAAGATGGTGGACAGGAGCAGTTCTTC. Protein product: CASSQDGGQEQFF.

The chain uses TRBV5-6 and TRBJ1-2; D not resolved. V was shortened by 3 bases and J by 0 bases, with 18 bases between the two germline ends. Germline CDR1 reads SGHDT; CDR2 reads YYEEEE. This CDR3 region has 17 residues. CDR3 region: CASSSYLAVSANYGYTF. CDR3 coding DNA: TGTGCCAGCAGCTCCTACCTAGCTGTCTCAGCTAACTATGGCTACACCTTC.

A single count supports this clone. This sequence joins TRBV4-1 and TRBJ2-6, with no clear D. This CDR3 contains 16 residues. Trimming took 1 base from V and 0 from J, leaving 7 bases between them. The germline gives CDR1 MGHRA, CDR2 YSYEKL. CDR3 in DNA: TGCGCCAGCAGCCAAGGTATCTTCTCTGGGGCCAACGTCCTGACTTTC. It encodes CASSQGIFSGANVLTF.

The chain has TRBV24-1 and TRBJ2-2; perhaps TRBD1 as D (5 bases). With 2 bases removed from V and 1 base from J, the gap between germline ends came to 7 bases. This CDR3 spans 15 amino acids. Germline lookup yields CDR1 KGHDR and CDR2 SFDVKD. Here the CDR3 DNA reads TGTGCCACCAGTGATTCAAGGGGGAACACCGGGGAGCTGTTTTTT. Encoded protein: CATSDSRGNTGELFF.

The CDR3, as DNA: TGTGCCAGCAGCACTAGGGGACAGACCTACGAGCAGTACTTC. Translating gives CASSTRGQTYEQYF. The chain employs TRBV6-6 and TRBJ2-7, with 7 bases fitting TRBD1. V shed 6 bases, J shed 2 bases, and the junction held 7 bases outside the gene matches. In germline, CDR1 is MNHNY, CDR2 SVGAGI (reference sequence). This CDR3 spans 14 amino acids.

The chain joins TRBV9 to TRBJ1-4, with TRBD1 as a possible D gene (6 bases). Between the trimmed V and J ends, which lost 7 bases and 4 bases, there was a span of 14 bases. This CDR3 has 14 residues. CDR1 is SGDLS, CDR2 YYNGEE, per germline. The DNA for the CDR3 is TGTGCCAGCCGCAGGACAGTGATTAATGAAAAACTGTTTTTT. Residues: CASRRTVINEKLFF.

The chain is built from TRBV6-5 and TRBJ1-1; TRBD1 aligns across 7 bases. The ends lost 4 bases at V and 4 bases at J; junction bases unmatched: 9. Germline lookup yields CDR1 MNHEY and CDR2 SVGAGI. CDR3 size: 15 residues. The CDR3: CASSSAPSGGTEAFF. CDR3 DNA: TGTGCCAGCAGTTCAGCCCCCTCAGGGGGCACTGAAGCTTTCTTT.

The chain recombines TRBV5-1 with TRBJ2-1; possible D gene TRBD1, 6 bases. The V gene lost 0 bases and the J gene lost 5 bases, with 12 bases spanning the gap. Per germline, CDR1 SGHRS and CDR2 YFSETQ. CDR3 size: 15 residues. The CDR3 bases are TGCGCCAGCAGCTTGGTGGCAGGGGTAAACAATGAGCAGTTCTTC. Its protein product is CASSLVAGVNNEQFF.

The chain couples TRBV11-2 to TRBJ1-1; D remains unclear. This CDR3 spans 13 amino acids. The germline gives CDR1 SGHAT, CDR2 FQNNGV. Trimming removed 2 bases from V and 4 bases from J, with 8 bases in between. CDR3 amino acids: CASSLPGFTEAFF. CDR3 coding DNA: TGTGCCAGCAGCTTACCCGGGTTCACTGAAGCTTTCTTT.

The rearrangement joins TRBV14 to TRBJ2-1, with 10 bases lining up with TRBD2. Per the germline V gene, CDR1 is SGHDN and CDR2 is FVKESK. Germline trimming cut 5 bases from V and 2 bases from J; bases unmatched to any gene: 3. CDR3 length equals 15 residues. The CDR3: CASSGLAEPYNEQFF. CDR3 nucleotide sequence: TGTGCCAGCAGCGGACTAGCGGAGCCCTACAATGAGCAGTTCTTC.

A single count supports this clone. The V call is TRBV7-3, the J call TRBJ2-3; 9 bases agree with TRBD1. V was pared by 3 bases and J by 6 bases, with 4 bases of the junction left unmatched. The CDR3 is 14 amino acids. Germline V gene sequence: CDR1 SGHTA, CDR2 FQGTGA. This CDR3 is CASSFRDRDDTQYF. The CDR3 nucleotides are TGTGCCAGCAGCTTCCGGGACAGGGACGATACGCAGTATTTT.

The chain links TRBV6-2 or TRBV6-3 to TRBJ2-2; 7 positions match TRBD1. J gave up 5 bases and V 2 bases, and 11 bases lay outside the gene matches. CDR3 length: 17 amino acids. Per the germline V gene, CDR1 is MNHEY and CDR2 is SVGEGT. The CDR3 sequence: CASSYAGAGGWTGELFF. CDR3 DNA sequence: TGTGCCAGCAGTTACGCGGGCGCAGGGGGATGGACCGGGGAGCTGTTTTTT.

The chain employs TRBV7-9 and TRBJ2-4; 7 nucleotides match TRBD1. V lost 5 bases and J lost 4; bases outside the gene matches: 8. The CDR3 consists of 15 residues. Germline V CDR1 and CDR2: SEHNR, FQNEAQ (reference sequence). The CDR3: CASSPTGTAKNIQYF. The CDR3 DNA reads TGTGCCAGCAGCCCTACCGGGACAGCTAAAAACATTCAGTACTTC.

The chain carries TRBV7-2 and TRBJ2-7; 8 positions match TRBD1. The CDR3 runs 14 residues. V was clipped by 4 bases and J by 5 bases; unmatched bases: 7. Per the germline V gene, CDR1 is SGHTA and CDR2 is FQGNSA. CDR3 nucleotides: TGTGCCAGCAGCTCACGGACAGGGAAGGACGAGCAGTACTTC. This translates into CASSSRTGKDEQYF.

The chain links TRBV7-9 to TRBJ2-3, with TRBD1 identical over 8 bases. The CDR3 runs 15 residues. J lost 4 bases, V lost 3 bases, and 6 bases had no gene match. The germline V gene encodes CDR1 SEHNR and CDR2 FQNEAQ (reference sequence). CDR3 in amino acids: CASSFGQGIADTQYF. The DNA for the CDR3 is TGTGCCAGCAGCTTCGGACAGGGAATTGCAGATACGCAGTATTTT.